This paragraph reports one TCR beta chain. Its cognate antigen is unknown. Between the trimmed V and J ends, which lost 4 bases and 5 bases, there was a span of 12 bases. Germline loops: CDR1 SGHRS, CDR2 YFSETQ. The CDR3 spans 13 residues. The data are from a study of cytomegalovirus exposure and HLA in healthy donors. PCR was performed using 60 Vbeta and 13 Jbeta primers. Profiling relied on immunoSEQ multiplex PCR, and the TCRdb table lists in-frame clones only, not all of them. The sample includes some 190,000 clones, roughly 80% of them seen just once. Study-wide results and caveats: The study found most TCR sequences rare, yet found some public TCRs in many donors. Apparent HLA restriction characterized most CMV-associated TCR beta chains in a later analysis. Segments of the TCR beta V type were, in most cases, productive about 87% or about 30% of the time in an earlier analysis. In a later analysis, parvovirus B19, influenza, CMV and Epstein-Barr virus appeared linked to several top co-occurrence clusters.

This receptor was identified in a male donor in good health and CMV-seronegative. Sequenced material: PBMCs. This rearrangement joins TRBV5-1 to TRBJ1-1; tentative D call: TRBD1 (6 bases). The CDR3 DNA reads as TGCGCCAGCAGCACCACAGGGCGTACTGAAGCTTTCTTT. Translating gives CASSTTGRTEAFF.